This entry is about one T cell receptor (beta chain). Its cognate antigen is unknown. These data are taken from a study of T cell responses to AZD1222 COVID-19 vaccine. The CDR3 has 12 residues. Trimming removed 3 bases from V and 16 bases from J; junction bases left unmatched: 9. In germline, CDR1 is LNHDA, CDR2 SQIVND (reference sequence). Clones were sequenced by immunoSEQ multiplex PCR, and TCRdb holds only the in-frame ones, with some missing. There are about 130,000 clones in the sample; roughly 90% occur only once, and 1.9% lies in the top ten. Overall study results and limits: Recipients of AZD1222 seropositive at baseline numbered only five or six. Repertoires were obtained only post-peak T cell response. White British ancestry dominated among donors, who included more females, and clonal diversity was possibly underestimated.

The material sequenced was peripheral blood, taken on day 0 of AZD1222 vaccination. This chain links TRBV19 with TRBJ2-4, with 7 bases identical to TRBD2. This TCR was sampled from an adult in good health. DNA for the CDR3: TGTGCCAGTAGTATCGGGGAGGGCCTTCCTTACTTC. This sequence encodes CASSIGEGLPYF.